These 24 T cell receptor beta chains share one sample of origin, sequenced in a study of Ad26.COV2.S vaccination and SARS-CoV-2 variants (dated by TCRdb to about 2021). Libraries came from the immunoSEQ multiplex PCR assay. TCRdb stores this immuneACCESS table with in-frame sequences only. Part of the clones is absent; in the studies checked, under half of the shortfall reflects unresolved V genes, and no reason is known for the rest. The sample table contains around 450,000 clones; only one count was recorded for approximately 87% of them. The ten largest make up less than 4% of the sample. Per the publication, the treatment or condition label means: roughly 19 received Ad26.COV2.S at low or high dose, single or two shots; a few received placebo; per-sample allocation not given. Repertoires of vaccine and placebo recipients were sequenced from samples collected on day 63 after the first injection.

The sequencing here drew on peripheral blood, taken in a trial of Ad26.COV2.S vaccine versus placebo. These receptors came from a person between 18 and 65 years old who received the Ad26.COV2.S COVID-19 vaccine or a placebo.

There are many counts of this clone. This chain uses TRBV7-8 with TRBJ2-1, with 11 bases identical to TRBD1. V gave up 4 bases and J gave up 7 bases; unmatched junction bases: 6. This CDR3 comprises 15 residues. CDR1 is SGHVS and CDR2 is FQNEAQ in the germline V gene. CDR3 coding DNA: TGTGCCAGCAGCTCCCGGGACAGGGGGTGGAATGAGCAGTTCTTC. It is translated as CASSSRDRGWNEQFF.

This chain joins TRBV12-5 and TRBJ2-3; D is tentatively TRBD1 or TRBD2 (6 bases each). The CDR3 is 14 amino acids. Germline-derived CDR1 and CDR2 are LGHNT and FRNRAP. V was cut by 3 bases and J by 4 bases, with 11 bases left in between. CDR3 protein: CASGFGGGADTQYF. As DNA, the CDR3 is TGTGCTAGTGGTTTTGGGGGCGGGGCAGATACGCAGTATTTT.

This chain joins TRBV4-3 and TRBJ2-7; no reliable D call. CDR3 length: 15 amino acids. Germline lookup yields CDR1 LGHNA and CDR2 YSLEER. Deletions cut 2 bases from V and 6 bases from J, with 17 bases between. The CDR3: CASSQKDGRPFEQYF. The CDR3 DNA follows: TGCGCCAGCAGCCAAAAAGATGGACGGCCTTTCGAGCAGTACTTC.

CDR3 in amino acids: CASSLAGGGNQPQHF. The CDR3 DNA reads TGTGCCAGCAGCTTGGCTGGGGGGGGCAATCAGCCCCAGCATTTT. The chain uses TRBV5-5 and TRBJ1-5; tentative D call: TRBD1 (5 bases). V was trimmed by 0 bases and J by 2 bases, leaving 9 bases between them. CDR3 length: 15 residues. Germline V gene sequence: CDR1 SGHKS, CDR2 YYEKEE (reference sequence).

The V call is TRBV5-6, the J call TRBJ1-1, with D unclear. Trimming stripped 1 base from V and 9 bases from J, with 10 bases between. The CDR3 runs 12 residues. The germline gives CDR1 SGHDT, CDR2 YYEEEE. CDR3 nucleotides: TGTGCCAGCAGCTTGAACAAAGTAAAAGCTTTCTTT. It encodes CASSLNKVKAFF.

V gene TRBV7-2 combines with J gene TRBJ1-6; D is possibly TRBD1 (5 bases). V gave up 6 bases and J gave up 11 bases, with 17 bases separating them. Germline CDR1 and CDR2: SGHTA and FQGNSA. The CDR3 consists of 14 residues. CDR3 sequence: CASSSGPSRAPLHF. The CDR3 DNA sequence: TGTGCCAGCAGTTCGGGACCCTCCAGGGCACCCCTCCACTTT.

The rearrangement links TRBV11-2 to TRBJ2-3, with 7 nucleotides matching TRBD1. The CDR3 is 14 amino acids. V lost 5 bases to trimming and J lost 8 bases; unmatched junction nucleotides: 10. Germline CDR1 SGHAT, CDR2 FQNNGV. The CDR3 bases are TGTGCCAGCAGCCCGGGACAGCTAGGGCGTACGCAGTATTTT. The encoded protein is CASSPGQLGRTQYF.

The chain has TRBV19 and TRBJ2-2; possible D gene TRBD2, 5 bases. V was shortened by 11 bases and J by 2 bases, with 9 bases between the two germline ends. Germline assignment: CDR1 LNHDA and CDR2 SQIVND (reference sequence). This CDR3 spans 12 amino acids. The CDR3 sequence is CAVEGNTGELFF. CDR3 DNA: TGTGCCGTCGAGGGTAACACCGGGGAGCTGTTTTTT.

The chain employs TRBV6-5 and TRBJ2-7; 7 positions agree with TRBD1. J lost 3 bases, V lost 5 bases, and 4 bases had no gene match. Germline CDR1 is MNHEY and CDR2 is SVGAGI. CDR3 length equals 13 residues. The DNA of the CDR3 is TGTGCCAGCAGTATCGACAGGGACTACGAGCAGTACTTC. It specifies CASSIDRDYEQYF.

The J gene is TRBJ2-3, the V gene TRBV15, with D uncertain. V dropped 8 bases and J dropped 5 bases, with 17 bases sitting between them. Looked up from germline, CDR1 is LNHNV and CDR2 is YYDKDF (reference sequence). CDR3 size: 14 residues. The CDR3 loop reads CATSGASKGDTQYF. DNA for the CDR3: TGTGCCACCTCCGGAGCCTCTAAAGGAGATACGCAGTATTTT.

The V and J genes are TRBV5-1 and TRBJ2-7; TRBD1 matches at 11 bases. Germline CDR1 is SGHRS and CDR2 is YFSETQ. The CDR3 covers 14 residues. V dropped 4 bases and J dropped 3; count of bases not matched to a gene: 3. The CDR3 DNA sequence: TGCGCCAGCAGCCCGGGACAGGGGGACTACGAGCAGTACTTC. This translates into CASSPGQGDYEQYF. The full variable domain, completed using reference TRBV5-1 and TRBJ2-7, is KAGVTQTPRYLIKTRGQQVTLSCSPISGHRSVSWYQQTPGQGLQFLFEYFSETQRNKGNFPGRFSGRQFSNSRSEMNVSTLELGDSALYLCASSPGQGDYEQYFGPGTRLTVT.

The CDR3 region is CASSLRERRTDTQYF. The CDR3 DNA sequence: TGCGCCAGCAGCTTGCGTGAGAGACGCACAGATACGCAGTATTTT. The chain carries TRBV5-1 and TRBJ2-3; D gene uncertain. Germline V lookup: CDR1 SGHRS, CDR2 YFSETQ. Trimming removed 1 base at V and 1 base at J, with 10 bases between. This CDR3 is built from 15 residues.

The chain joins TRBV2 to TRBJ2-2, with unresolved D. V lost 2 bases, J lost 3 bases, and 10 bases lay in between. The CDR3 length is 15 residues. Germline CDR1 reads SNHLY; CDR2 reads FYNNEI. The CDR3 DNA sequence: TGTGCCAGCAGTGAACGTAGGGTGGACACCGGGGAGCTGTTTTTT. It translates to CASSERRVDTGELFF. The full variable domain, with the rest looked up from reference TRBV2 and TRBJ2-2, is EPEVTQTPSHQVTQMGQEVILRCVPISNHLYFYWYRQILGQKVEFLVSFYNNEISEKSEIFDDQFSVERPDGSNFTLKIRSTKLEDSAMYFCASSERRVDTGELFFGEGSRLTVL.

This clone has a handful of counts. The genes are TRBV5-6 and TRBJ1-4; D is uncertain. The CDR3 extends over 14 amino acids. From germline, CDR1 is SGHDT and CDR2 YYEEEE. V shed 0 bases and J shed 8 bases, with 11 bases lying between them. CDR3 in amino acids: CASSLVTFGEKLFF. The CDR3 nucleotides read TGTGCCAGCAGCTTGGTGACGTTTGGAGAAAAACTGTTTTTT.

The V and J genes are TRBV30 and TRBJ1-6; no clear D gene. CDR3 length equals 15 residues. V dropped 2 bases and J dropped 1 base, with 9 bases sitting between them. From germline, CDR1 is GTSNPN and CDR2 SVGIG (reference sequence). CDR3 DNA: TGTGCCTGGAGTAACGTGGGTTCCTATAATTCACCCCTCCACTTT. Amino acids: CAWSNVGSYNSPLHF.

The chain joins TRBV11-2 to TRBJ2-7, with 7 bases fitting TRBD1. V was clipped by 1 base and J by 1 base; unmatched bases: 4. Germline CDR1 is SGHAT and CDR2 is FQNNGV. The CDR3 is 15 residues long. CDR3 nucleotides: TGTGCCAGCAGCTTAGCGGCAGGGGGTTCCTACGAGCAGTACTTC. Amino acid sequence: CASSLAAGGSYEQYF. Variable domain in full (rest from reference TRBV11-2 and TRBJ2-7): EAGVAQSPRYKIIEKRQSVAFWCNPISGHATLYWYQQILGQGPKLLIQFQNNGVVDDSQLPKDRFSAERLKGVDSTLKIQPAKLEDSAVYLCASSLAAGGSYEQYFGPGTRLTVT.

The rearrangement uses TRBV28 and TRBJ2-3; 9 positions match TRBD2. In germline, CDR1 is MDHEN, CDR2 SYDVKM. The CDR3 is made up of 16 amino acids. Unmatched junction bases numbered 9, after V lost 3 bases and J lost 5 bases. CDR3 amino acids: CASSFLSGGRLDTQYF. In DNA form, the CDR3 reads TGTGCCAGCAGTTTTTTGAGCGGGGGGCGACTAGATACGCAGTATTTT.

This clone was picked up one time. The chain recombines TRBV4-3 with TRBJ1-1; D is undetermined. V was pared by 0 bases and J by 7 bases, with 18 bases between. In germline, CDR1 is LGHNA, CDR2 YSLEER. The CDR3 is 16 residues long. The CDR3 protein is CASSQEGWGGRSEAFF. The CDR3 DNA sequence: TGCGCCAGCAGCCAAGAGGGGTGGGGAGGGAGGAGTGAAGCTTTCTTT.

The rearrangement uses TRBV19 and TRBJ2-2, with 7 bases lining up with TRBD1. Germline V gene lookup returns CDR1 LNHDA and CDR2 SQIVND (reference sequence). Unmatched junction bases numbered 0, after V lost 4 bases and J lost 7 bases. The CDR3 is 12 amino acids. The CDR3 DNA reads TGTGCCAGTAGTAGACAGGGCGGGGAGCTGTTTTTT. Its translation is CASSRQGGELFF.

The chain is built from TRBV7-2 and TRBJ2-3; TRBD1 matches at 7 bases. V gave up 3 bases and J gave up 1 base; unmatched junction bases: 1. The CDR3 totals 14 residues. Looked up from germline, CDR1 is SGHTA and CDR2 is FQGNSA. The CDR3 here is CASSLGTGTDTQYF. CDR3 bases: TGTGCCAGCAGCTTGGGGACAGGCACAGATACGCAGTATTTT. The full variable domain, in which reference TRBV7-2 and TRBJ2-3 provide the parts outside the CDR3, is GAGVSQSPSNKVTEKGKDVELRCDPISGHTALYWYRQSLGQGLEFLIYFQGNSAPDKSGLPSDRFSAERTGGSVSTLTIQRTQQEDSAVYLCASSLGTGTDTQYFGPGTRLTVL.

V gene TRBV4-1 combines with J gene TRBJ1-5, with D unresolved. Germline CDR1 MGHRA, CDR2 YSYEKL. The CDR3 is 15 residues long. V lost 0 bases and J 5 bases, leaving 11 bases between the germline ends. The CDR3 DNA follows: TGCGCCAGCAGCCAAGATTCCAACCCCGATCAGCCCCAGCATTTT. Translated, it gives CASSQDSNPDQPQHF.

This rearrangement joins TRBV10-1 to TRBJ1-1, with a weak D call TRBD1 (5 bases). V shed 3 bases and J shed 3 bases, with 11 bases lying between them. Looked up from germline, CDR1 is WNHNN and CDR2 is SYGVQD (reference sequence). This CDR3 spans 14 amino acids. The CDR3 loop is CASSERLGDTEAFF. The CDR3 DNA reads TGCGCCAGCAGTGAAAGGTTGGGGGACACTGAAGCTTTCTTT.

This chain connects TRBV12-3 or TRBV12-4 to TRBJ2-7, with unresolved D. The V gene lost 8 bases and the J gene lost 2 bases, with 13 bases spanning the gap. The CDR3 covers 13 residues. CDR3 protein: CASRPSGTYEQYF. In DNA, the CDR3 is TGTGCCAGCCGCCCCAGTGGAACCTACGAGCAGTACTTC.

This clone has only a few counts. V usage is TRBV27 and J usage is TRBJ1-2; D not resolved. Germline lookup yields CDR1 MNHEY and CDR2 SMNVEV (reference sequence). The CDR3 sequence is 13 residues long. V lost 3 bases and J lost 0, with 5 bases in between. In nucleotides, the CDR3 is TGTGCCAGCAGTTTTTCTACTAACTATGGCTACACCTTC. Translating gives CASSFSTNYGYTF.